The 24 T cell receptor beta chains below come from one sample, sequenced in a study of beta chain features in type 1 diabetes. TCRB transcripts that were expressed got sequenced, as all of the isolated RNA had been reverse transcribed. Using immunoSEQ multiplex PCR, the repertoire was profiled, and TCRdb retains in-frame clones only, with some absent. The sample includes under 550,000 clones, roughly an eighth of them seen just once. The specimen sequenced was naive CD4+ T cells from blood. The receptors derive from a woman aged 18-35 years in good health.

This clone was seen a handful of times. The chain carries TRBV18 and TRBJ2-4; TRBD2 is a possible D gene (5 bases). Trimming left V 6 bases short and J 5 bases short, with 14 bases between. This CDR3 is built from 14 residues. Germline CDR1 reads KGHSH; CDR2 reads LQKENI. This CDR3 is CASSQRTGENIQYF. In DNA, the CDR3 is TGTGCCAGCTCCCAGAGGACTGGAGAAAACATTCAGTACTTC.

The V call is TRBV18, the J call TRBJ2-2; 9 bases align to TRBD1. Germline CDR1 reads KGHSH; CDR2 reads LQKENI. V lost 0 bases, J lost 7 bases, and 6 bases stayed unmatched. This CDR3 has 16 residues. The CDR3 loop is CASSPPSGQGNGELFF. CDR3 nucleotides: TGTGCCAGCTCACCACCCTCCGGACAGGGGAACGGGGAGCTGTTTTTT.

This clone was picked up a small number of times. The chain employs TRBV7-2 and TRBJ2-5; D gene uncertain. The CDR3 has 15 amino acids. The V and J ends lost 1 base and 3 bases respectively, with 12 bases between them. Germline loops: CDR1 SGHTA, CDR2 FQGNSA. The CDR3 loop is CASSLERRAKETQYF. CDR3 nucleotide sequence: TGTGCCAGCAGCTTAGAACGTCGAGCAAAAGAGACCCAGTACTTC.

CDR3 sequence (DNA): TGTGCCATCAGTCCGGGACTGAACTACGAGCAGTACTTC. It yields the protein CAISPGLNYEQYF. The gene calls are TRBV10-3 and TRBJ2-7; D may be TRBD2 (6 bases). V gave up 5 bases and J gave up 3 bases, with 11 bases separating them. This CDR3 has 13 amino acids. Germline CDR1 ENHRY, CDR2 SYGVKD.

V is TRBV7-9 and J is TRBJ1-1; weak D call: TRBD1 (6 bases). Trimming took off 5 bases at V and 2 bases at J, with 18 bases between the two ends. CDR3 length equals 16 residues. Germline CDR1 SEHNR, CDR2 FQNEAQ (reference sequence). The CDR3 DNA is TGTGCCAGCAGCCCAAGATCGGGACAAGACAACACTGAAGCTTTCTTT. This codes for CASSPRSGQDNTEAFF. Complete variable domain (other parts from reference TRBV7-9 and TRBJ1-1): DTGVSQNPRHKITKRGQNVTFRCDPISEHNRLYWYRQTLGQGPEFLTYFQNEAQLEKSRLLSDRFSAERPKGSFSTLEIQRTEQGDSAMYLCASSPRSGQDNTEAFFGQGTRLTVV.

There are a few counts of this clone. The chain recombines TRBV10-3 with TRBJ2-3, with D perhaps matching TRBD2 (5 bases). Trimming removed 5 bases at V and 2 bases at J, with 8 bases between. The CDR3 covers 13 residues. Germline-derived CDR1 and CDR2 are ENHRY and SYGVKD. CDR3 nucleotide sequence: TGTGCCATCAGTCGGAGGCCCACAGATACGCAGTATTTT. Its protein product is CAISRRPTDTQYF.

The V and J genes are TRBV9 and TRBJ1-1; D might be TRBD1 (6 bases). The CDR3 is 15 residues long. Trimming pared 0 bases from V and 2 bases from J, leaving 11 bases between. CDR1 and CDR2 (germline): SGDLS, YYNGEE. The chain's CDR3 is CASSVAAGVNTEAFF. The CDR3, as DNA: TGTGCCAGCAGCGTAGCCGCAGGGGTTAACACTGAAGCTTTCTTT.

The V call is TRBV6-1, the J call TRBJ2-7, with 8 bases matching TRBD1. J lost 6 bases, V lost 4 bases, and 14 bases had no gene match. From germline, CDR1 is MNHNS and CDR2 SASEGT. The CDR3 extends over 16 amino acids. The CDR3 protein is CASSGRGTGKLGEQYV. The CDR3, as DNA: TGTGCCAGCAGTGGGAGAGGGACAGGAAAACTAGGCGAGCAGTACGTC.

The rearrangement links TRBV2 to TRBJ2-1; the D is unclear. The V end was cut by 4 bases, the J end by 6 bases, with 10 bases between. Looked up from germline, CDR1 is SNHLY and CDR2 is FYNNEI. The CDR3 runs to 13 residues. Here the CDR3 reads CASSARSFNEQFF. The CDR3 nucleotides are TGTGCCAGCAGTGCTCGGAGCTTCAATGAGCAGTTCTTC.

The chain employs TRBV30 and TRBJ2-7; 7 bases are a match to TRBD1. The CDR3 runs to 12 residues. Germline V gene data show CDR1 as GTSNPN and CDR2 as SVGIG (reference sequence). V was clipped by 4 bases and J by 3 bases; unmatched bases: 3. The CDR3 DNA reads TGTGCCTGGAAGACAGGGAACTACGAGCAGTACTTC. This encodes CAWKTGNYEQYF. Supplemented by reference TRBV30 and TRBJ2-7, the full variable domain reads SQTIHQWPATLVQPVGSPLSLECTVEGTSNPNLYWYRQAAGRGLQLLFYSVGIGQISSEVPQNLSASRPQDRQFILSSKKLLLSDSGFYLCAWKTGNYEQYFGPGTRLTVT.

V is TRBV4-3 and J is TRBJ1-5; 10 positions agree with TRBD1. The V segment lost 5 bases and the J segment 3 bases; nucleotides outside the gene matches: 4. CDR1 is LGHNA and CDR2 is YSLEER in the germline V gene. The CDR3 has 15 residues. The CDR3: CASSRGQGINQPQHF. CDR3 DNA sequence: TGCGCCAGCAGCAGGGGACAGGGGATCAATCAGCCCCAGCATTTT.

To note about this clone: Possible read error: a much larger clone is one base away. This rearrangement joins TRBV7-3 to TRBJ2-1; D unresolved. Trimming stripped 2 bases from V and 8 bases from J, with 4 bases between. CDR3 length: 11 amino acids. The germline gives CDR1 SGHTA, CDR2 FQGTGA. The CDR3 nucleotides read TGTGCCAGCAGCTTATACGATGAGCAGTTCTTC. Protein: CASSLYDEQFF.

The chain carries TRBV30 and TRBJ1-1, with TRBD1 matching 7 bases. The CDR3 runs 15 residues. J lost 10 bases, V lost 2 bases, and 16 bases had no gene match. Germline V lookup: CDR1 GTSNPN, CDR2 SVGIG (reference sequence). The CDR3 region has the DNA TGTGCCTGGAGTACCACACAGGGGTTTATCGGTGTAGCTTTCTTT. Amino acid sequence: CAWSTTQGFIGVAFF. Filled out from reference TRBV30 and TRBJ1-1, the complete variable domain reads SQTIHQWPATLVQPVGSPLSLECTVEGTSNPNLYWYRQAAGRGLQLLFYSVGIGQISSEVPQNLSASRPQDRQFILSSKKLLLSDSGFYLCAWSTTQGFIGVAFFGQGTRLTVV.

This clone has more than one count but fewer than ten. The chain has TRBV27 and TRBJ2-1, with 15 bases aligning to TRBD2. CDR1 and CDR2 from the germline V gene are MNHEY and SMNVEV (reference sequence). V gave up 2 bases and J gave up 7 bases; unmatched junction bases: 9. This CDR3 has 18 amino acids. The CDR3, as DNA: TGTGCCAGCAGTTTAGACGGACTAGCGGGAGGGCGAGGGAATGAGCAGTTCTTC. Translation gives CASSLDGLAGGRGNEQFF.

The V gene is TRBV11-3, the J gene TRBJ2-3; 8 nucleotides agree with TRBD1. Losses at the gene ends were 5 bases for V and 6 bases for J; bases not matched to a gene: 10. This CDR3 is built from 15 residues. Germline lookup yields CDR1 SGHNT and CDR2 YENEEA. DNA for the CDR3: TGTGCCAGCAGCATCGGACAGGGCCACTTCGATACGCAGTATTTT. Residues: CASSIGQGHFDTQYF.

This clone came up a few times. The chain links TRBV5-1 to TRBJ2-5; no definite D call. Trimming left V 4 bases short and J 4 bases short, with 14 bases between. Germline-derived CDR1 and CDR2 are SGHRS and YFSETQ. CDR3 size: 14 residues. This CDR3 reads CASSALTDGETQYF. CDR3 DNA: TGCGCCAGCAGCGCGTTGACGGACGGAGAGACCCAGTACTTC. The whole variable domain, remainder taken from reference TRBV5-1 and TRBJ2-5, is KAGVTQTPRYLIKTRGQQVTLSCSPISGHRSVSWYQQTPGQGLQFLFEYFSETQRNKGNFPGRFSGRQFSNSRSEMNVSTLELGDSALYLCASSALTDGETQYFGPGTRLLVL.

This clone was observed a handful of times. The gene calls are TRBV10-3 and TRBJ2-7; 11 nucleotides line up with TRBD2. After removal of 2 bases from V and 4 bases from J, the junction contained 7 bases not matched to a gene. This CDR3 is built from 16 residues. Germline loops: CDR1 ENHRY, CDR2 SYGVKD. CDR3 sequence (DNA): TGTGCCATCAGTGAGCCACTAGCGGGAGCTAGGTACGAGCAGTACTTC. The encoded protein is CAISEPLAGARYEQYF.

This clone was seen only a few times. This sequence joins TRBV2 and TRBJ2-2; D is uncertain. The V end lost 4 bases, the J end lost 6 bases, and 9 bases lay between the germline ends. Germline values: CDR1 SNHLY, CDR2 FYNNEI. There are 13 residues in the CDR3. This CDR3 is CASSVSAAGELFF. The CDR3 DNA sequence: TGTGCCAGCAGTGTATCTGCCGCCGGGGAGCTGTTTTTT.

The rearrangement joins TRBV4-2 to TRBJ2-5; 9 nucleotides match TRBD2. Germline CDR1 reads LGHNA; CDR2 reads YNFKEQ. Trimming cost V 3 bases and J 2 bases; bases outside gene matches: 4. The CDR3 runs 15 residues. CDR3 bases: TGTGCCAGCAGCCATACTAGCGGGCCGCAAGAGACCCAGTACTTC. Translated, it gives CASSHTSGPQETQYF.

J is TRBJ1-4 and V is TRBV7-8; weak D call: TRBD1 (5 bases). The CDR3 sequence is 14 residues long. Germline CDR1 is SGHVS and CDR2 is FQNEAQ. Trimming pared 2 bases from V and 6 bases from J, leaving 10 bases between. CDR3 bases: TGTGCCAGCAGCTTAAGCAGGGACCATGAAAAACTGTTTTTT. Translating it yields CASSLSRDHEKLFF.

The sample holds many counts of this clone. This chain links TRBV9 with TRBJ1-5; D not certain. The CDR3 length is 13 residues. The V and J ends lost 3 bases and 5 bases respectively, with 9 bases between them. Per the germline V gene, CDR1 is SGDLS and CDR2 is YYNGEE. The CDR3 DNA reads as TGTGCCAGCAGCGCTACTACGGATCAGCCCCAGCATTTT. It codes for CASSATTDQPQHF.

V usage is TRBV7-2 and J usage is TRBJ2-5; D is unclear. The last part of the DNA fits TRBJ2-7 better; the J call may be wrong. CDR1 is SGHTA and CDR2 is FQGNSA in the germline V gene. The CDR3 is 14 amino acids. CDR3 DNA sequence: TGTGCCAGCAGCTTAGAGCCCCCCTGGTCCGAGCAGTACTTC. Protein sequence: CASSLEPPWSEQYF.

The rearrangement uses TRBV4-3 and TRBJ1-4; D not resolved. The CDR3 has 15 amino acids. Per germline, CDR1 LGHNA and CDR2 YSLEER. Trimming removed 1 base at V and 5 bases at J, with 11 bases between. CDR3 loop: CASSQGVVTNEKLFF. The CDR3, as DNA: TGCGCCAGCAGCCAAGGGGTGGTTACAAATGAAAAACTGTTTTTT.

The rearrangement links TRBV29-1 to TRBJ2-3; D unresolved. There are 13 residues in the CDR3. V lost 1 base to trimming and J lost 3 bases, with 8 bases between them. CDR1 is SQVTM, CDR2 ANQGSEA, per germline. CDR3 sequence (DNA): TGCAGCGTTGAAGGGACCGCGACAGATACGCAGTATTTT. Its protein product is CSVEGTATDTQYF.